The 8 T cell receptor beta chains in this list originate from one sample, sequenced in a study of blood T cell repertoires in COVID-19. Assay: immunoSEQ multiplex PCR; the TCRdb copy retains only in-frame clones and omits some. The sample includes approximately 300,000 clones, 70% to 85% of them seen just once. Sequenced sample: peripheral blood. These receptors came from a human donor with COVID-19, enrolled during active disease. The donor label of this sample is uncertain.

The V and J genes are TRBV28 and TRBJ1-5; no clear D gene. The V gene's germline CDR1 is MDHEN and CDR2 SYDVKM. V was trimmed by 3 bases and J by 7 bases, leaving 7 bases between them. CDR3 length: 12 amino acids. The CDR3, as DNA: TGTGCCAGCAGTTTGGGCTACCAGCCCCAGCATTTT. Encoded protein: CASSLGYQPQHF.

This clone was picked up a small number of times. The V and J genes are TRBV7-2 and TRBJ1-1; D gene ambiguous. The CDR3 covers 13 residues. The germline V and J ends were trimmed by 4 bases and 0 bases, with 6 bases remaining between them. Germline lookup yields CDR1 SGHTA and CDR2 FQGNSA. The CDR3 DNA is TGTGCCAGCAGCTCCGGTCTGAACACTGAAGCTTTCTTT. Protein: CASSSGLNTEAFF.

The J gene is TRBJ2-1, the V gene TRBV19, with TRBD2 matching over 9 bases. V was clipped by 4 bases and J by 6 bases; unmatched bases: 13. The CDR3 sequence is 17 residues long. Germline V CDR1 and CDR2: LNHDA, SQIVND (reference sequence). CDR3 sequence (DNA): TGTGCCAGTAGTACCCTCCTCCGAGCGGGAGGCCCCAATGAGCAGTTCTTC. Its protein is CASSTLLRAGGPNEQFF.

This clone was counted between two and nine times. The CDR3, as DNA: TGTGCCAGCACCCGGGACAGGGCGTCGTTCTACGAGCAGTACTTC. This encodes CASTRDRASFYEQYF. The gene calls are TRBV6-5 and TRBJ2-7; TRBD1 matches at 9 bases. The CDR3 contains 15 residues. V lost 7 bases, J lost 3 bases, and 10 bases stayed unmatched. The V gene's germline CDR1 is MNHEY and CDR2 SVGAGI.

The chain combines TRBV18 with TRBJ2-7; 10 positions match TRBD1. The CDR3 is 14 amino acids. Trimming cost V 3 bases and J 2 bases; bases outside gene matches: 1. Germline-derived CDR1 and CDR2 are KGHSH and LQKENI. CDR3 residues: CASSPGQGTYEQYF. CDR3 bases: TGTGCCAGCTCACCGGGACAGGGGACCTACGAGCAGTACTTC.

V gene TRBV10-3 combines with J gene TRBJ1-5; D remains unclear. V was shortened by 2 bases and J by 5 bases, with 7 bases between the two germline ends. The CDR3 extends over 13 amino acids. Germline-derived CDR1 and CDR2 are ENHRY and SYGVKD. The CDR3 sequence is CAISETVDQPQHF. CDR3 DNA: TGTGCCATCAGTGAGACGGTTGATCAGCCCCAGCATTTT.

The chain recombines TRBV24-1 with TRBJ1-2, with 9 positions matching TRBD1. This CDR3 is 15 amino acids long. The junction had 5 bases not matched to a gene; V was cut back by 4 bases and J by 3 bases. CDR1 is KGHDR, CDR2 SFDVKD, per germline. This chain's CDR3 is CATSDPTGGDYGYTF. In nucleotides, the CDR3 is TGTGCCACCAGTGACCCGACAGGGGGTGACTATGGCTACACCTTC.

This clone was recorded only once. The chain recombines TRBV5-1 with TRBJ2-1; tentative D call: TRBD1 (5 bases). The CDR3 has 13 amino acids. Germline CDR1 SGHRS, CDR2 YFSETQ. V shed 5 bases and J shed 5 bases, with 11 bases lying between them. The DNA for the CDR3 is TGCGCCAGCAGTTTCGACAGTAACAATGAGCAGTTCTTC. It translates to CASSFDSNNEQFF.